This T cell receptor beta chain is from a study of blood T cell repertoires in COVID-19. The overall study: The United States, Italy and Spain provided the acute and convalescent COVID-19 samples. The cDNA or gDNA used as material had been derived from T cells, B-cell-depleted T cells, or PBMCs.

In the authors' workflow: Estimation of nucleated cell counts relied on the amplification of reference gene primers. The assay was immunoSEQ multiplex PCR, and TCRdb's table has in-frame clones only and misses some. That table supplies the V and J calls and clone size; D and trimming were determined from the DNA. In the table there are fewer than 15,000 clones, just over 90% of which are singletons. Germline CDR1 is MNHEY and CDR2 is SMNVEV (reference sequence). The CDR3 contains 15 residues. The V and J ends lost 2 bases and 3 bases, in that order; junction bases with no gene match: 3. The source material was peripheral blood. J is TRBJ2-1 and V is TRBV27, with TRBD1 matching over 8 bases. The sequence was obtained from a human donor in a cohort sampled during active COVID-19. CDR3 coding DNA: TGTGCCAGCAGTTTACAGGGGGCGAACTACAATGAGCAGTTCTTC. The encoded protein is CASSLQGANYNEQFF.